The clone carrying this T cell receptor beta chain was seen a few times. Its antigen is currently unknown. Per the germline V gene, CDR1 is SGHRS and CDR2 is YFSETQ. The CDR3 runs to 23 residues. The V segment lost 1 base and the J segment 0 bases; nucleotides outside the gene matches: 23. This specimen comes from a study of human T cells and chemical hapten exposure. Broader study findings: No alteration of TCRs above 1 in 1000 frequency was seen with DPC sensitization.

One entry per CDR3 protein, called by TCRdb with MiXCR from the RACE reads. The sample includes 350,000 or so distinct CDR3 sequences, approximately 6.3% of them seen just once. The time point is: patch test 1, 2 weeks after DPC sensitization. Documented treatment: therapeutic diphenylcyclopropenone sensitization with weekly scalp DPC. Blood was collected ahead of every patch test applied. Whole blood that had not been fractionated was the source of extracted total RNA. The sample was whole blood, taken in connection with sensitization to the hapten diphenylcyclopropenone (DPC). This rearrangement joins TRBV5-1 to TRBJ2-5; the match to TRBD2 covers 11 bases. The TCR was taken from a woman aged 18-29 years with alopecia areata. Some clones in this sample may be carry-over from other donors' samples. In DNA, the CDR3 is TGCGCCAGCAGCTTGTCGGTGATGGCGGTCCTAGCGGGGGGCCAAGCCTACCAAGAGACCCAGTACTTC. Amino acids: CASSLSVMAVLAGGQAYQETQYF.